The present T cell receptor (beta chain) was sequenced within a study of shared clonotypes between healthy human individuals. Study-level findings and limits: The authors expected sequencing depth to affect clonotype sharing among donors. Compared with clonotypes that all four donors shared, non-shared clonotypes had lower generation probabilities.

Naive CD8 isolation took CD45RO-negative cells positively selected for CCR7 and excluded terminally differentiated effector memory CD45RA+ cells. At deep level, the assay was performed. The assay was immunoSEQ multiplex PCR, and TCRdb's table has in-frame clones only and misses some. The repertoire includes approximately 1.9 million clones, 90% to 95% of them detected once, and over 1.5% sits in the top ten. On this clone: Its antigen is unknown.

Germline loops: CDR1 MNHEY, CDR2 SMNVEV (reference sequence). CDR3 length equals 14 residues. V was pared by 5 bases and J by 5 bases, with 16 bases between. The TCR sequence derives from a man between 18 and 29 years old in good health. Some clones in this sample may be carry-over from other donors' samples. The specimen sequenced was naive CD8+ T cells from PBMCs. The gene calls are TRBV27 and TRBJ2-7; D uncertain. CDR3 bases: TGTGCCAGCAGTCCTCCCCCCCGGAGCGACGAGCAGTACTTC. Translated: CASSPPPRSDEQYF.